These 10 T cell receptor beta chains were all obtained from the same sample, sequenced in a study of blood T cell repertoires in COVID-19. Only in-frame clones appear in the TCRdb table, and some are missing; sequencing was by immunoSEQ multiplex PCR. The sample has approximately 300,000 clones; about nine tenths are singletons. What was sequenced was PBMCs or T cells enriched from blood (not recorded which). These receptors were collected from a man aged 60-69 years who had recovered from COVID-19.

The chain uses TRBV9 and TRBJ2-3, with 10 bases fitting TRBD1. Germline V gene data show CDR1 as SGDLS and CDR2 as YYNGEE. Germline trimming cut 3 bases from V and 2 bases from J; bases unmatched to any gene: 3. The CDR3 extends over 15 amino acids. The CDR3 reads CASSARQGATDTQYF. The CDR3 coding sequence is TGTGCCAGCAGCGCCCGACAGGGGGCCACAGATACGCAGTATTTT. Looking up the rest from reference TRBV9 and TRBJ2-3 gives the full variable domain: DSGVTQTPKHLITATGQRVTLRCSPRSGDLSVYWYQQSLDQGLQFLIQYYNGEERAKGNILERFSAQQFPDLHSELNLSSLELGDSALYFCASSARQGATDTQYFGPGTRLTVL.

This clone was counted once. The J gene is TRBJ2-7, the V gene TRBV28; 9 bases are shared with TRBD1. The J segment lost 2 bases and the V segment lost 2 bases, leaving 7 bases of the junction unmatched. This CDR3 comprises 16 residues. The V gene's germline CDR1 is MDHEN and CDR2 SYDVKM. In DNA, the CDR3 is TGTGCCAGCAGTTTAGGGGACAGGGCCCTAACCTACGAGCAGTACTTC. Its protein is CASSLGDRALTYEQYF.

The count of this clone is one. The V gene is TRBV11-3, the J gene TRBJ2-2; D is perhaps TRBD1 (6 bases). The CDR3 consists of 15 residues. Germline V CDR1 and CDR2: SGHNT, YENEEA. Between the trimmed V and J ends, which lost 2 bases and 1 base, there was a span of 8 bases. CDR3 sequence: CASSLRRGNTGELFF. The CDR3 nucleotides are TGTGCCAGCAGCTTACGCAGGGGGAACACCGGGGAGCTGTTTTTT.

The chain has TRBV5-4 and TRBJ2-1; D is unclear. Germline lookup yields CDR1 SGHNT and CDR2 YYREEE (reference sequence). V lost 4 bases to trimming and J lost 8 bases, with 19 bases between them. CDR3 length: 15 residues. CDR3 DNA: TGTGCCAGCAGCCCGACAACCCCCCGTATGGATGAGCAGTTCTTC. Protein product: CASSPTTPRMDEQFF.

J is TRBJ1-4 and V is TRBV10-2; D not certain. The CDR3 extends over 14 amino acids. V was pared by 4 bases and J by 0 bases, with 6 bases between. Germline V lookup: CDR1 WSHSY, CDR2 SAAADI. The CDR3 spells CASSGAATNEKLFF. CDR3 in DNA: TGCGCCAGCAGTGGGGCAGCAACTAATGAAAAACTGTTTTTT.

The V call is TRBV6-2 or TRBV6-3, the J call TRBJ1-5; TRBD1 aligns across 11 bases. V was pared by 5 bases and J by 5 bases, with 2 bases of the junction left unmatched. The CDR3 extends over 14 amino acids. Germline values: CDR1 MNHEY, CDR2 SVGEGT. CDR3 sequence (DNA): TGTGCCAGCAGTGGGGGACAGGGGGATCAGCCCCAGCATTTT. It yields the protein CASSGGQGDQPQHF.

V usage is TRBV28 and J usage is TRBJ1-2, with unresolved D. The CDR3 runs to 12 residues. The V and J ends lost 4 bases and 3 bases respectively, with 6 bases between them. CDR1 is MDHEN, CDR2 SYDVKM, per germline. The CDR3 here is CASSYPDYGYTF. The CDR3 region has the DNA TGTGCCAGCAGTTACCCAGACTATGGCTACACCTTC.

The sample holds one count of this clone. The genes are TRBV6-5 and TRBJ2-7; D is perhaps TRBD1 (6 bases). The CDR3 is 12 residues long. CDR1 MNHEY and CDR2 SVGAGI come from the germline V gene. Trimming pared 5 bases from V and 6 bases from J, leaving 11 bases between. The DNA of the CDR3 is TGTGCCAGCAGTCATGGACAGAGCGAGCAGTACTTC. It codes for CASSHGQSEQYF.

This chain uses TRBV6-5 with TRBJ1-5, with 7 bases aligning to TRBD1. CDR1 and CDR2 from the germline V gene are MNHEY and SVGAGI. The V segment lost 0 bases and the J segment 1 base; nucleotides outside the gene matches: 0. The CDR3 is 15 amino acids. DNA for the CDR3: TGTGCCAGCAGTTACTCGACAGGGAGCAATCAGCCCCAGCATTTT. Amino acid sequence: CASSYSTGSNQPQHF.

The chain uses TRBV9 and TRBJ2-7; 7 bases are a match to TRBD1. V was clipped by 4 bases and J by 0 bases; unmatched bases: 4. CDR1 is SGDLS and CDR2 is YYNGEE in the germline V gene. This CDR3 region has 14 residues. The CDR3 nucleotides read TGTGCCAGCAGCACCAGGGACAGCTCCTACGAGCAGTACTTC. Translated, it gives CASSTRDSSYEQYF.